A single sample is the source of the 29 T cell receptor beta chains below, sequenced in a study of T cells after yellow fever vaccination. Each CDR3 protein is one row after TCRdb ran MiXCR on the 5' RACE reads. This table holds 500,000 to 650,000 distinct CDR3 sequences, roughly 12% found once. This material consisted of PBMCs, taken on the day of the yellow fever booster vaccination. These receptors originate from a man aged 25-45 years who received the YFV17D yellow fever vaccine.

J is TRBJ1-5 and V is TRBV18, with no clear D. The V end was cut by 2 bases, the J end by 2 bases, with 10 bases between. Germline V CDR1 and CDR2: KGHSH, LQKENI. The CDR3 has 15 amino acids. The CDR3 DNA follows: TGTGCCAGCTCACCAAATCGGGCCCGCAATCAGCCCCAGCATTTT. This codes for CASSPNRARNQPQHF.

This clonotype showed up just a few times. The genes are TRBV5-6 and TRBJ2-7; D ambiguous. CDR3 length: 15 amino acids. Germline V gene data show CDR1 as SGHDT and CDR2 as YYEEEE. Trimming pared 4 bases from V and 1 base from J, leaving 15 bases between. This CDR3 is CASSAVETSSYEQYF. The CDR3 nucleotides are TGTGCCAGCAGCGCAGTGGAAACCTCATCCTACGAGCAGTACTTC. The whole variable domain, filled in from reference TRBV5-6 and TRBJ2-7, reads DAGVTQSPTHLIKTRGQQVTLRCSPKSGHDTVSWYQQALGQGPQFIFQYYEEEERQRGNFPDRFSGHQFPNYSSELNVNALLLGDSALYLCASSAVETSSYEQYFGPGTRLTVT.

In its sample, this clonotype was seen a few times. The rearrangement links TRBV5-6 to TRBJ2-2; D may be TRBD1 (5 bases). CDR3 length: 14 amino acids. V lost 1 base to trimming and J lost 3 bases, with 7 bases between them. Looked up from germline, CDR1 is SGHDT and CDR2 is YYEEEE. The CDR3 coding sequence is TGTGCCAGCAGCTTGCGACAGTACACCGGGGAGCTGTTTTTT. Its translation is CASSLRQYTGELFF.

CDR3 loop: CSVQPRGRGTGELFF. For the CDR3, the DNA is TGCAGCGTTCAACCCAGGGGCAGGGGGACCGGGGAGCTGTTTTTT. The chain is built from TRBV29-1 and TRBJ2-2, with TRBD1 matching over 7 bases. Trimming removed 5 bases from V and 5 bases from J; junction bases left unmatched: 11. CDR3 length equals 15 residues. Germline lookup yields CDR1 SQVTM and CDR2 ANQGSEA.

The chain has TRBV20-1 and TRBJ2-4; no reliable D call. The V and J ends lost 3 bases and 0 bases respectively, with 9 bases between them. Germline CDR1 and CDR2: DFQATT and SNEGSKA (reference sequence). The CDR3 contains 14 residues. The CDR3 sequence: CSARGSLAKNIQYF. The CDR3 DNA reads TGCAGTGCTAGGGGGTCGTTAGCCAAAAACATTCAGTACTTC.

The chain recombines TRBV20-1 with TRBJ2-7; a weak D match, TRBD1 (5 bases). This CDR3 is built from 11 residues. Trimming took 8 bases from V and 3 from J, leaving 11 bases between them. Germline CDR1 DFQATT, CDR2 SNEGSKA (reference sequence). CDR3 loop: CSCKRGYEQYF. The CDR3 bases are TGCAGTTGCAAAAGGGGCTACGAGCAGTACTTC.

This clonotype was observed a few times. The chain recombines TRBV6-2 or TRBV6-3 with TRBJ1-3; D remains ambiguous. Germline V gene data show CDR1 as MNHEY and CDR2 as SVGEGT. Trimming pared 2 bases from V and 0 bases from J, leaving 5 bases between. This CDR3 is 14 amino acids long. CDR3 protein: CASSYRRSGNTIYF. CDR3 nucleotides: TGTGCCAGCAGTTACCGGCGCTCTGGAAACACCATATATTTT.

This clonotype was picked up many times. The chain recombines TRBV5-1 with TRBJ2-1; tentatively, D is TRBD2 (5 bases). The CDR3 spans 11 residues. CDR1 and CDR2 (germline): SGHRS, YFSETQ. V shed 5 bases and J shed 7 bases, with 7 bases lying between them. CDR3 in DNA: TGCGCCAGCAGTAGCGAAAATGAGCAGTTCTTC. Amino acid sequence: CASSSENEQFF.

With regard to this clonotype: The junction does not match germline at one end; this may be a read error. J is TRBJ2-2 and V is TRBV20-1; 11 nucleotides align to TRBD1. The CDR3 covers 16 residues. Per germline, CDR1 DFQATT and CDR2 SNEGSKA (reference sequence). This CDR3 reads CSATPGQGAYTGKLFF. CDR3 sequence (DNA): TGCAGTGCCACTCCCGGACAGGGGGCATACACCGGGAAGCTGTTTTTT.

This clonotype appeared a few times. The chain uses TRBV20-1 and TRBJ1-2; D call uncertain. This CDR3 spans 13 amino acids. The germline gives CDR1 DFQATT, CDR2 SNEGSKA (reference sequence). The ends were cut back, 2 bases at V and 1 base at J, with 8 bases in the middle. The CDR3 DNA reads TGCAGTGCTAGAAACACTCTTAACTATGGCTACACCTTC. Residues: CSARNTLNYGYTF.

CDR3 amino acids: CASSFADSWRNNSPLHF. The CDR3 DNA is TGTGCCAGCAGTTTCGCGGACTCCTGGAGAAATAATTCACCCCTCCACTTT. V is TRBV28 and J is TRBJ1-6; D remains ambiguous. The V gene's germline CDR1 is MDHEN and CDR2 SYDVKM. V shed 3 bases and J shed 5 bases, with 17 bases lying between them. The CDR3 consists of 17 residues.

In DNA, the CDR3 is TGCAGTGCTAGAGTAGACAGGTTATCCGATGGCTACACCTTC. Protein product: CSARVDRLSDGYTF. The chain combines TRBV20-1 with TRBJ1-2, with TRBD1 as a possible D gene (6 bases). This CDR3 has 14 amino acids. The ends were cut back, 1 base at V and 6 bases at J, with 15 bases in the middle. The germline V gene encodes CDR1 DFQATT and CDR2 SNEGSKA (reference sequence).

This clonotype was observed many times. The V and J genes are TRBV4-3 and TRBJ1-3; TRBD1 might be the D (5 bases). This CDR3 is built from 16 residues. Germline CDR1 reads LGHNA; CDR2 reads YSLEER. V lost 1 base and J 4 bases, leaving 14 bases between the germline ends. CDR3 coding DNA: TGCGCCAGCAGCCAAGGGGCCCAGGGAACCGGAAACACCATATATTTT. It specifies CASSQGAQGTGNTIYF.

CDR3 sequence reads: CASSLGTSTTDTQYF. Written as DNA, the CDR3 is TGCGCCAGCAGCTTGGGGACTTCAACTACAGATACGCAGTATTTT. This rearrangement joins TRBV5-1 to TRBJ2-3; weak D call: TRBD2 (5 bases). CDR3 length: 15 residues. V was shortened by 0 bases and J by 3 bases, with 11 bases between the two germline ends. Germline assignment: CDR1 SGHRS and CDR2 YFSETQ. The variable domain in full, with the rest retrieved from reference TRBV5-1 and TRBJ2-3, is KAGVTQTPRYLIKTRGQQVTLSCSPISGHRSVSWYQQTPGQGLQFLFEYFSETQRNKGNFPGRFSGRQFSNSRSEMNVSTLELGDSALYLCASSLGTSTTDTQYFGPGTRLTVL.

This clonotype was counted only a few times. V and J are TRBV7-2 and TRBJ2-7; the match to TRBD2 covers 14 bases. V trimming: 1 base; J trimming: 3 bases; junction bases outside the gene matches: 2. The CDR3 is 16 residues long. Germline V gives CDR1 SGHTA, CDR2 FQGNSA. The CDR3 loop reads CASSLEGTSGGYEQYF. The CDR3 coding sequence is TGTGCCAGCAGCTTAGAGGGGACTAGCGGGGGCTACGAGCAGTACTTC.

This clonotype was counted many times. This rearrangement joins TRBV29-1 to TRBJ2-6; D ambiguous. V lost 4 bases and J lost 3, with 16 bases in between. The germline gives CDR1 SQVTM, CDR2 ANQGSEA. CDR3 length: 16 amino acids. The CDR3 DNA reads TGCAGCGTTGTGGACCGCGGAGCATTTGGGGCCAACGTCCTGACTTTC. This encodes CSVVDRGAFGANVLTF.

This clonotype was observed many times. The chain combines TRBV7-2 with TRBJ2-7; 7 bases align to TRBD1. Germline CDR1 and CDR2: SGHTA and FQGNSA. The CDR3 is made up of 17 amino acids. Trimming removed 0 bases from V and 0 bases from J; junction bases left unmatched: 8. CDR3 protein: CASSLARGGQSSYEQYF. The CDR3 DNA follows: TGTGCCAGCAGCTTAGCGAGAGGGGGCCAGAGCTCCTACGAGCAGTACTTC.

The chain recombines TRBV25-1 with TRBJ2-7, with TRBD2 identical over 7 bases. The germline V gene has CDR1 MGHDK and CDR2 SYGVNS. The CDR3 length is 13 residues. V lost 6 bases and J lost 2; bases outside the gene matches: 4. CDR3 sequence reads: CASSREVTYEQYF. The DNA for the CDR3 is TGTGCCAGCAGCCGGGAGGTGACCTACGAGCAGTACTTC.

This clonotype was counted at least ten times. Germline is not matched at one junction end, which may reflect a read error. The rearrangement links TRBV5-1 to TRBJ1-1; tentatively, D is TRBD1 (5 bases). Germline V gene sequence: CDR1 SGHRS, CDR2 YFSETQ. The CDR3 length is 13 residues. The CDR3 reads CASKGTSRGEAFF. CDR3 DNA: TGCGCGAGCAAAGGGACGTCTCGGGGTGAAGCTTTCTTT.

This clonotype was counted a few times. The chain is built from TRBV5-6 and TRBJ2-7, with 8 bases fitting TRBD2. From germline, CDR1 is SGHDT and CDR2 YYEEEE. The CDR3 spans 15 residues. V was pared by 0 bases and J by 4 bases, with 6 bases of the junction left unmatched. The CDR3 is CASSLAPGGPYEQYF. The CDR3 nucleotides read TGTGCCAGCAGCTTGGCACCGGGAGGGCCTTACGAGCAGTACTTC.

This clonotype has a handful of counts. The V and J genes are TRBV7-8 and TRBJ2-7; D possibly uses TRBD1 or TRBD2 (7 bases each). CDR3 length: 16 amino acids. Trimming took off 5 bases at V and 1 base at J, with 18 bases between the two ends. Germline CDR1 is SGHVS and CDR2 is FQNEAQ. As DNA, the CDR3 is TGTGCCAGCAGCCTAAGGGGGCGGGAGATGTCCTACGAGCAGTACTTC. Its translation is CASSLRGREMSYEQYF.

The table lists this clonotype with a few counts. The chain has TRBV10-3 and TRBJ2-1, with 7 nucleotides matching TRBD2. This CDR3 contains 15 residues. The V gene end was trimmed by 3 bases and the J gene end by 7 bases; junction bases not matched to a gene: 9. Germline lookup yields CDR1 ENHRY and CDR2 SYGVKD. This CDR3 is CAISDLGGVLNEQFF. The CDR3 coding sequence is TGTGCCATCAGTGACCTGGGAGGGGTTTTGAATGAGCAGTTCTTC.

This clonotype has only a few counts. The chain couples TRBV10-1 to TRBJ2-3, with TRBD2 matching 11 bases. The CDR3 consists of 16 residues. V lost 3 bases to trimming and J lost 3 bases; unmatched junction nucleotides: 5. Germline lookup yields CDR1 WNHNN and CDR2 SYGVQD (reference sequence). The DNA for the CDR3 is TGCGCCAGCAGTGACGGACTAGCGGGTCGGACAGATACGCAGTATTTT. This sequence encodes CASSDGLAGRTDTQYF.

The rearrangement uses TRBV20-1 and TRBJ2-1; D gene unclear. CDR1 and CDR2 (germline): DFQATT, SNEGSKA (reference sequence). This CDR3 is built from 16 residues. V was pared by 4 bases and J by 8 bases, with 24 bases between. The CDR3 protein is CSANLGFTFRGDEQFF. The CDR3 DNA sequence: TGCAGTGCTAATCTTGGGTTCACGTTTAGAGGAGATGAGCAGTTCTTC.

This clonotype was recorded many times. The V call is TRBV7-8, the J call TRBJ2-7, with 7 bases lining up with TRBD2. After removal of 5 bases from V and 6 bases from J, the junction contained 16 bases not matched to a gene. Per germline, CDR1 SGHVS and CDR2 FQNEAQ. CDR3 length equals 16 residues. The CDR3 sequence: CASSPPWVSGYFEQYF. CDR3 nucleotides: TGTGCCAGCAGCCCCCCATGGGTTAGCGGGTACTTCGAGCAGTACTTC.

This clonotype was detected a few times. The V gene is TRBV29-1, the J gene TRBJ2-1; a weak D match, TRBD2 (6 bases). Germline V lookup: CDR1 SQVTM, CDR2 ANQGSEA. The CDR3 has 14 residues. V lost 5 bases and J 2 bases, leaving 13 bases between the germline ends. CDR3 DNA sequence: TGCAGCGTTACAACGGGAGACACCTACAATGAGCAGTTCTTC. It specifies CSVTTGDTYNEQFF.

The chain links TRBV20-1 to TRBJ2-5; D may correspond to TRBD1 or TRBD2 (5 bases each). The ends were cut back, 7 bases at V and 5 bases at J, with 17 bases in the middle. In germline, CDR1 is DFQATT, CDR2 SNEGSKA (reference sequence). The CDR3 contains 13 residues. CDR3 sequence: CSVKTAVGETQYF. Written as DNA, the CDR3 is TGCAGTGTTAAGACAGCGGTGGGCGAGACCCAGTACTTC.

V and J are TRBV5-4 and TRBJ2-5; 7 bases are a match to TRBD1. The CDR3 covers 14 residues. V lost 4 bases and J lost 2; bases outside the gene matches: 5. Germline V gene sequence: CDR1 SGHNT, CDR2 YYREEE (reference sequence). The CDR3 sequence is CASSTGTDQETQYF. CDR3 coding DNA: TGTGCCAGCAGCACCGGGACAGATCAAGAGACCCAGTACTTC.

The genes are TRBV28 and TRBJ2-7, with 12 bases matching TRBD1. The length of the CDR3 is 15 residues. Trimming cost V 8 bases and J 6 bases; bases outside gene matches: 11. Germline V lookup: CDR1 MDHEN, CDR2 SYDVKM. The CDR3 DNA reads as TGTGCCAGCTTAAGGGGCGGGACAGGGGGCGTCGAGCAGTACTTC. Its protein product is CASLRGGTGGVEQYF.